These T cell receptor beta chains were read from a single sample in a study of OX40 agonist ivuxolimab in advanced cancers. The protocol was immunoSEQ multiplex PCR, while the TCRdb copy is restricted to in-frame clones and leaves out a portion. Altogether under 70,000 clones are present, around 86% being singletons, with the ten largest covering roughly an eighth. Sample: CD4+ or CD8+ T cells sorted from blood, taken in a trial of the OX40 agonist ivuxolimab. These receptors originate from an adult with an advanced solid tumor such as melanoma, head and neck, liver or kidney cancer. Both conserved end residues are part of each CDR3. D genes are given only for firm matches. Clone size is shown for a subset of rows, as once, few, many or a class of expanded clone.

clone_size d_call j_call v_call cdr3_aa cdr3_nt
- - TRBJ2-3 TRBV2 CASRAGTQSTDTQYF TGTGCCAGCAGGGCCGGGACCCAGAGCACAGATACGCAGTATTTT
- TRBD2 TRBJ2-3 TRBV2 CASSDWSGGAEDTQYF TGTGCCAGCAGTGATTGGAGCGGGGGGGCCGAAGATACGCAGTATTTT
- - TRBJ2-5 TRBV4-1 CASSPDGEETQYF TGCGCCAGCAGCCCTGACGGGGAAGAGACCCAGTACTTC
- - TRBJ1-1 TRBV4-3 CASTPDSYTEAFF TGCGCCAGCACTCCGGACAGCTACACTGAAGCTTTCTTT
- - TRBJ2-1 TRBV4-3 CASSQDVRLVNEQFF TGCGCCAGCAGCCAAGATGTACGGCTAGTCAATGAGCAGTTCTTC
- TRBD1 TRBJ1-2 TRBV13 CASSLGQAYYGYTF TGTGCCAGCAGCTTGGGACAGGCTTACTATGGCTACACCTTC
- - TRBJ2-3 TRBV11-3 CASSLEVGTQYF TGTGCCAGCAGCTTAGAAGTGGGTACGCAGTATTTT
- TRBD1 TRBJ2-2 TRBV7-3 CASSLQGANGELFF TGTGCCAGCAGCTTGCAGGGGGCTAACGGGGAGCTGTTTTTT
- TRBD2 TRBJ2-7 TRBV4-3 CASSQDSSGGYEQYF TGCGCCAGCAGCCAAGATAGTAGCGGGGGATACGAGCAGTACTTC
- - TRBJ1-2 TRBV5-1 CASSPNPPSANYGYTF TGCGCCAGCAGCCCCAACCCCCCGTCGGCTAACTATGGCTACACCTTC
- - TRBJ1-5 TRBV5-6 CASSLGGHQPQHF TGTGCCAGCAGCTTGGGGGGCCATCAGCCCCAGCATTTT
- - TRBJ1-4 TRBV10-3 CAISELGEKLFF TGTGCCATCAGTGAGTTGGGAGAAAAACTGTTTTTT
- - TRBJ1-5 TRBV19 CASSITRESGNQPQHF TGTGCCAGTAGTATAACAAGGGAGAGTGGCAATCAGCCCCAGCATTTT
- - TRBJ1-2 TRBV11-2 CASSLILGGKLNYGYTF TGTGCCAGCAGCTTAATTTTGGGAGGGAAATTGAACTATGGCTACACCTTC
- - TRBJ2-3 TRBV15 CATSRVGSDTQYF TGTGCCACCAGCAGAGTGGGTTCAGATACGCAGTATTTT
- - TRBJ2-7 TRBV27 CASSPRGLAPYEQYF TGTGCCAGCAGCCCTCGTGGCCTAGCGCCTTACGAGCAGTACTTC
- - TRBJ2-2 TRBV13 CASRLDFPTNTGELFF TGTGCCAGCAGACTGGACTTTCCTACGAACACCGGGGAGCTGTTTTTT
- TRBD1 TRBJ2-7 TRBV13 CASSPGGEQYF TGTGCCAGCAGTCCAGGGGGCGAGCAGTACTTC
- - TRBJ1-1 TRBV19 CASDNTPGGEAFF TGTGCCTCCGATAACACCCCGGGTGGGGAAGCTTTCTTT
- - TRBJ1-2 TRBV19 CATSPAGTYGYTF TGTGCCACCAGTCCGGCAGGGACCTATGGCTACACCTTC
- - TRBJ1-1 TRBV5-6 CASSLEGGGTEAFF TGTGCCAGCAGCTTGGAGGGGGGGGGAACTGAAGCTTTCTTT
- - TRBJ2-5 TRBV7-9 CASSLRSPKETQYF TGTGCCAGCAGCTTACGATCGCCTAAAGAGACCCAGTACTTC
once TRBD1 TRBJ2-3 TRBV7-2 CASSLAGDSHSTQYF TGTGCCAGCAGCTTAGCGGGGGACAGCCATAGTACGCAGTATTTT
- TRBD1 TRBJ2-5 TRBV28 CASSPGTVEETQYF TGTGCCAGCAGCCCCGGGACAGTAGAAGAGACCCAGTACTTC
- - TRBJ1-2 TRBV5-6 CASTPIENYGYTF TGTGCCAGCACCCCCATTGAAAACTATGGCTACACCTTC
- - TRBJ1-1 TRBV7-6 CASSLLAGDSAEAFF TGTGCCAGCAGCTTACTTGCCGGGGATAGTGCTGAAGCTTTCTTT
once - TRBJ2-6 TRBV6-1 CASSAGSGANVLTF TGTGCCAGCAGTGCCGGCTCTGGGGCCAACGTCCTGACTTTC
- - TRBJ2-3 TRBV27 CASSQVSTQYF TGTGCCAGCAGTCAAGTTAGTACGCAGTATTTT
- - TRBJ1-1 TRBV21-1 CASSKSGSMNTEAFF TGTGCCAGCAGCAAAAGCGGCAGCATGAACACTGAAGCTTTCTTT
- - TRBJ2-7 TRBV25-1 CASGEGANYEQYF TGTGCCAGTGGGGAGGGGGCGAACTACGAGCAGTACTTC
- - TRBJ2-7 TRBV5-6 CASSYTDSYEQYF TGTGCCAGCAGCTACACGGACTCCTACGAGCAGTACTTC
- - TRBJ2-7 TRBV27 CASGQGGTYEQYF TGTGCCAGCGGGCAGGGGGGAACCTACGAGCAGTACTTC
- TRBD2 TRBJ2-5 TRBV9 CASSTGTSGGTQYF TGTGCCAGCAGCACAGGGACTAGCGGGGGGACCCAGTACTTC
few TRBD1 TRBJ1-2 TRBV29-1 CSVPAGGQGYTF TGCAGCGTCCCCGCAGGGGGGCAAGGCTACACCTTC
- - TRBJ2-1 TRBV5-8 CASSLVKSTLSSYNEQFF TGTGCCAGCAGCTTGGTAAAGAGCACACTAAGCTCCTACAATGAGCAGTTCTTC
- - TRBJ2-3 TRBV2 CASSLVPAYSTDTQYF TGTGCCAGCAGCCTGGTCCCGGCATATAGCACAGATACGCAGTATTTT
- - TRBJ1-1 TRBV6-5 CASSYGVALNTEAFF TGTGCCAGCAGTTACGGGGTGGCACTGAACACTGAAGCTTTCTTT
- - TRBJ1-2 TRBV29-1 CSVEEGSLYASYGYTF TGCAGCGTTGAAGAGGGCTCCTTATATGCTAGTTATGGCTACACCTTC
- - TRBJ2-1 TRBV9 CASSADSSYNEQFF TGTGCCAGCAGCGCCGATAGCTCCTACAATGAGCAGTTCTTC
- TRBD1 TRBJ2-2 TRBV5-1 CASSFRDRDPTGELFF TGCGCCAGCAGCTTCCGGGACAGGGACCCCACCGGGGAGCTGTTTTTT
- - TRBJ2-3 TRBV11-1 CASSGISTDTQYF TGTGCCAGCAGCGGAATTAGCACAGATACGCAGTATTTT
once - TRBJ2-1 TRBV7-9 CASSLINEQFF TGTGCCAGCAGCTTAATCAATGAGCAGTTCTTC
- TRBD1 TRBJ2-2 TRBV7-2 CASSPWDRANTGELFF TGTGCCAGCAGCCCCTGGGACAGGGCAAACACCGGGGAGCTGTTTTTT
- - TRBJ2-5 TRBV7-9 CASSPNPGELYQETQYF TGTGCCAGCAGCCCGAACCCAGGGGAATTGTACCAAGAGACCCAGTACTTC
- - TRBJ2-7 TRBV7-2 CASSLEPNYEQYF TGTGCCAGCAGCTTAGAACCGAACTACGAGCAGTACTTC
- - TRBJ1-4 TRBV10-3 CAISAENEKLFF TGTGCCATCAGCGCAGAGAATGAAAAACTGTTTTTT
few - TRBJ2-2 TRBV6-4 CASSGGDLTGELFF TGTGCCAGCAGTGGAGGGGATCTCACCGGGGAGCTGTTTTTT
- - TRBJ2-5 TRBV5-6 CASSFFVGRAETQYF TGTGCCAGCAGCTTTTTTGTCGGCAGAGCAGAGACCCAGTACTTC
- TRBD1 TRBJ2-7 TRBV29-1 CSVEKRGQSYEQYF TGCAGCGTCGAAAAAAGGGGACAGTCTTACGAGCAGTACTTC